This T cell receptor beta chain was observed in a study of blood T cell repertoires in COVID-19. Study-wide background: From the United States, Italy and Spain came samples of acute and convalescent COVID-19. T cells, B-cell-depleted T cells, or PBMCs supplied cDNA or gDNA.

V shed 6 bases and J 7 bases; nucleotides not matched to a gene: 9. Germline lookup yields CDR1 MNHEY and CDR2 SVGAGI. The CDR3 is 15 residues long. Methods used by the authors: Reference gene primers were amplified, and this amplification served to estimate nucleated cell counts. TCRdb's copy holds only in-frame clones and misses some; the assay was immunoSEQ multiplex PCR. V and J calls and clone size are given by that table; D and trimming were obtained from the DNA. Of fewer than 300,000 clones detected, around 88% appear once; the ten largest clones hold 4.5% to 7%. Sequencing used peripheral blood. The genes are TRBV6-5 and TRBJ2-1; the match to TRBD1 covers 10 bases. The receptor was isolated from an elderly man with acute or convalescent COVID-19. CDR3 in amino acids: CASSQRDRGVNEQFF. The CDR3 nucleotides read TGTGCCAGCAGCCAGCGGGACAGGGGAGTTAATGAGCAGTTCTTC.